Listed here are 11 T cell receptor beta chains from one sample, sequenced in a study of siplizumab effects on memory and regulatory T cells. The mixed lymphocyte reaction cells were grown together in coculture at 37°C for around 6 days. Antigens for these TCRs are unknown. The method was immunoSEQ multiplex PCR; TCRdb's version includes in-frame clones alone and lacks a portion of them. The repertoire holds some 15,000 clones, with approximately 45% as singletons. The sample taken for sequencing was CFSE-low (dividing) CD4+ T cells sorted from an allogeneic mixed lymphocyte reaction. Every receptor here comes from a human donor in good health; the cells came from an allogeneic mixed lymphocyte reaction. Some clones in this sample may be carry-over from other donors' samples.

This clone occurred a few times. The chain joins TRBV19 to TRBJ1-5; unclear D gene. The CDR3 covers 14 residues. From germline, CDR1 is LNHDA and CDR2 SQIVND (reference sequence). Between the trimmed V and J ends, which lost 5 bases and 2 bases, there was a span of 10 bases. The CDR3 loop is CASSREWGNQPQHF. Written as DNA, the CDR3 is TGTGCCAGTAGTCGGGAGTGGGGCAATCAGCCCCAGCATTTT.

The chain joins TRBV9 to TRBJ2-6; 7 nucleotides agree with TRBD1. The J segment lost 1 base and the V segment lost 0 bases, leaving 1 base of the junction unmatched. The germline gives CDR1 SGDLS, CDR2 YYNGEE. The CDR3 has 16 amino acids. The CDR3: CASSVVRGSGANVLTF. The CDR3, as DNA: TGTGCCAGCAGCGTAGTCAGGGGGTCTGGGGCCAACGTCCTGACTTTC.

J is TRBJ2-7 and V is TRBV6-5; 8 bases are shared with TRBD2. Germline CDR1 and CDR2: MNHEY and SVGAGI. The junction had 9 bases not matched to a gene; V was cut back by 6 bases and J by 2 bases. CDR3 length: 15 residues. Here the CDR3 DNA reads TGTGCCAGCAGAAAAGCCACTAGCGGAGCCTACGAGCAGTACTTC. Its protein product is CASRKATSGAYEQYF.

This clone rates as medium-sized. The CDR3 DNA reads as TGTGCCTGGAGTCCCGTGGTAGGATACAATGAGCAGTTCTTC. The encoded protein is CAWSPVVGYNEQFF. The rearrangement joins TRBV30 to TRBJ2-1; D call uncertain. The CDR3 is made up of 14 amino acids. Trimming cost V 2 bases and J 4 bases, with 12 bases left between them. The V gene's germline CDR1 is GTSNPN and CDR2 SVGIG (reference sequence).

By share, this clone ranks as medium-sized. The chain carries TRBV7-8 and TRBJ1-1, with TRBD1 matching over 7 bases. The CDR3 is made up of 14 amino acids. Germline V gene lookup returns CDR1 SGHVS and CDR2 FQNEAQ. V lost 3 bases to trimming and J lost 4 bases; unmatched junction nucleotides: 5. CDR3 residues: CASSLQGGATEAFF. CDR3 in DNA: TGTGCCAGCAGCTTGCAGGGGGGCGCCACTGAAGCTTTCTTT.

This clone was counted between two and nine times. The chain recombines TRBV9 with TRBJ2-1; TRBD2 agrees at 7 bases. The ends lost 4 bases at V and 6 bases at J; junction bases unmatched: 10. The CDR3 totals 15 residues. In germline, CDR1 is SGDLS, CDR2 YYNGEE. The CDR3 spells CASSPAGLLVNEQFF. The CDR3 DNA reads as TGTGCCAGCAGCCCCGCGGGACTATTGGTCAATGAGCAGTTCTTC.

The sample holds a few counts of this clone. This rearrangement joins TRBV7-8 to TRBJ1-1, with D uncertain. The length of the CDR3 is 13 residues. Looked up from germline, CDR1 is SGHVS and CDR2 is FQNEAQ. Trimming shortened V by 2 bases and J by 9 bases, and 13 bases separated the two germline ends. The CDR3, as DNA: TGTGCCAGCAGCTTAATCGGCCAAGGTAAAGCTTTCTTT. Its protein product is CASSLIGQGKAFF.

The rearrangement uses TRBV27 and TRBJ2-5; D remains unclear. The J call may not be correct, given that the DNA end is closer to TRBJ2-7. Germline CDR1 is MNHEY and CDR2 is SMNVEV (reference sequence). This CDR3 has 15 residues. As DNA, the CDR3 is TGTGCCAGCAGTTTCAGCAGCCTTTACTCCTACGAGCAGTACTTC. It yields the protein CASSFSSLYSYEQYF.

V gene TRBV5-6 combines with J gene TRBJ2-1; D is possibly TRBD1 (6 bases). Trimming stripped 3 bases from V and 3 bases from J, with 13 bases between. The CDR3 extends over 15 amino acids. Germline CDR1 SGHDT, CDR2 YYEEEE. The CDR3: CASSWVGTLYNEQFF. Written as DNA, the CDR3 is TGTGCCAGCAGCTGGGTCGGGACACTCTACAATGAGCAGTTCTTC.

This clone appeared a few times. The V and J genes are TRBV19 and TRBJ2-1; the match to TRBD2 covers 7 bases. J lost 7 bases, V lost 5 bases, and 11 bases had no gene match. Germline V gene lookup returns CDR1 LNHDA and CDR2 SQIVND (reference sequence). The CDR3 consists of 15 residues. This CDR3 reads CASSFTSARRNEQFF. CDR3 DNA sequence: TGTGCCAGTAGTTTCACTAGCGCCCGGAGGAATGAGCAGTTCTTC.

A word on this clone: At one end, the junction sequence differs from germline, possibly due to a read error. J is TRBJ2-5 and V is TRBV10-3; D not certain. The CDR3 totals 12 residues. Germline V lookup: CDR1 ENHRY, CDR2 SYGVKD. The CDR3 DNA reads TGTGCCAGCAGTCCTAGGGCTGGGACCCAGTACTTC. Residues: CASSPRAGTQYF.